This TCR beta chain is from a study of shared clonotypes between healthy human individuals. J gave up 2 bases and V 4 bases, and 12 bases lay outside the gene matches. Germline lookup yields CDR1 SGHRS and CDR2 YFSETQ. CDR3 length equals 18 residues. Clones were sequenced by immunoSEQ multiplex PCR, and TCRdb holds only the in-frame ones, with some missing. The profile shows 2 million to 2.5 million clones, around 93% of them singletons. The receptor's source is a man aged 18 to 35 in good health. Some clones in this sample may be carry-over from other donors' samples. Sequencing used naive CD4+ T cells from PBMCs. Subset defined: CD45RA+ positively selected. The genes are TRBV5-1 and TRBJ2-5; 12 positions match TRBD2. Here the CDR3 DNA reads TGCGCCAGCAGCGTGAGTAATAGACTAGCGGGAGTACAAGAGACCCAGTACTTC. This encodes CASSVSNRLAGVQETQYF.